This passage covers 6 T cell receptor beta chains from one sample sequenced in a study of tumor and adjacent non-tumor tissue in lung cancer. RNA was extracted from bulk tissue without any cell sorting. The library came from three nested PCR rounds adapted from ARM-PCR protocols. From the multiplex PCR reads, TCRdb called clonotypes with MiXCR, one entry per CDR3 protein. The sample consists of around 66,000 distinct CDR3 sequences, around 73% of them appearing once. The sequenced material came from lung tumor tissue. The receptor source for this set is a man between 60 and 75 years old with non-small cell lung cancer.

This clonotype was seen only once. The chain carries TRBV7-9 and TRBJ1-2, with D perhaps TRBD1 (5 bases). Germline V lookup: CDR1 SEHNR, CDR2 FQNEAQ (reference sequence). V lost 1 base and J 10 bases, leaving 25 bases between the germline ends. This CDR3 contains 17 residues. CDR3 amino acids: CASSLETGSGSRYIYTF. CDR3 coding DNA: TGTGCCAGCAGCTTAGAAACAGGCTCCGGGTCGCGCTATATCTACACCTTC.

This clonotype appeared many times. V and J are TRBV20-1 and TRBJ2-1, with TRBD2 matching 12 bases. Trimming took 5 bases from V and 6 from J; bases not matched to a gene: 17. Germline CDR1 DFQATT, CDR2 SNEGSKA (reference sequence). The CDR3 is made up of 18 amino acids. The CDR3 here is CSAGLGLAGGPWFNEQFF. The CDR3, as DNA: TGCAGTGCTGGCCTAGGGCTAGCGGGAGGGCCTTGGTTCAATGAGCAGTTCTTC.

With regard to this clonotype: The CDR3 ends on some other residue instead of the conserved phenylalanine or tryptophan, so this is likely a read error. The chain is built from TRBV20-1 and TRBJ2-3; TRBD2 matches 8 bases. Germline values: CDR1 DFQATT, CDR2 SNEGSKA (reference sequence). V gave up 8 bases and J gave up 0 bases; unmatched junction bases: 10. There are 15 residues in the CDR3. CDR3: CSFYAREGSTDTQYI. The CDR3 DNA reads TGCAGTTTTTACGCCCGGGAGGGGAGCACAGATACGCAGTATATT.

This chain links TRBV6-5 with TRBJ1-1; D gene ambiguous. The V and J ends lost 4 bases and 2 bases respectively, with 11 bases between them. Germline V gives CDR1 MNHEY, CDR2 SVGAGI. This CDR3 is built from 14 residues. For the CDR3, the DNA is TGTGCCAGCAGTTTCTCGATCTGTAACACTGAAGCTTTCTTT. The encoded protein is CASSFSICNTEAFF.

This sequence joins TRBV12-3 or TRBV12-4 and TRBJ1-2; possibly TRBD1 for D (6 bases). The CDR3 is 15 residues long. CDR3 loop: CVSDMGAFTNYGYTF. The CDR3 nucleotides are TGTGTCTCCGATATGGGGGCCTTTACTAACTATGGCTACACCTTC.

Comments on this clonotype: Compared with germline, one end of the junction differs, possibly owing to a read error. The rearrangement joins TRBV5-6 to TRBJ2-5; D might be TRBD1 (5 bases). This CDR3 has 13 residues. Per germline, CDR1 SGHDT and CDR2 YYEEEE. CDR3 protein: CACSQDTQETQYF. The DNA for the CDR3 is TGTGCCTGCAGCCAGGACACCCAAGAGACCCAATACTTC.